This T cell receptor (beta chain) was captured in a study of blood T cell repertoires in COVID-19. Study at large: Nucleic acid was either cDNA or gDNA, and it came from T cells, B-cell-depleted T cells, or PBMCs.

This clone has more than one count but fewer than ten. Method: immunoSEQ multiplex PCR; TCRdb's copy keeps in-frame clones and lacks some. The table includes around 170,000 clones, 60% to 80% detected once. Ages ranged from about 18 to 89 years, with residence in 20 to 30 US areas. The CDR3 consists of 13 residues. The germline gives CDR1 SGHTA, CDR2 FQGNSA. V was shortened by 3 bases and J by 7 bases, with 10 bases between the two germline ends. This receptor was taken from a man between 60 and 75 years old who had been exposed to COVID-19. The rearrangement joins TRBV7-2 to TRBJ2-1; D unclear. The sample taken for sequencing was PBMCs or T cells enriched from blood (not recorded which). CDR3 DNA: TGTGCCAGCAGCTTCGGAGTTTGGAATGAGCAGTTCTTC. It specifies CASSFGVWNEQFF.